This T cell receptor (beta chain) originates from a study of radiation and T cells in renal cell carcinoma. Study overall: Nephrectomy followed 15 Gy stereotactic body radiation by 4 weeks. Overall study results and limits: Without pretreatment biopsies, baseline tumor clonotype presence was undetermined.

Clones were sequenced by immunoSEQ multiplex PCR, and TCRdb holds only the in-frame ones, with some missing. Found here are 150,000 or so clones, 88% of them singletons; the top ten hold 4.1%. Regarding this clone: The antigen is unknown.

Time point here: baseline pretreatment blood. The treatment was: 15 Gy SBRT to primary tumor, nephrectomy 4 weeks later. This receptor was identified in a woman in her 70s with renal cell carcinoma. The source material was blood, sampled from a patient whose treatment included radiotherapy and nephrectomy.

CDR3 amino acids: CASIGTSSYEQYF. DNA of the CDR3: TGTGCCAGCATCGGGACCTCTTCTTACGAGCAGTACTTC. The chain is built from TRBV28 and TRBJ2-7; D tentatively fits TRBD1 or TRBD2 (5 bases each). This CDR3 region has 13 residues. Germline-derived CDR1 and CDR2 are MDHEN and SYDVKM. With 7 bases removed from V and 4 bases from J, the gap between germline ends came to 14 bases.